This TCR beta chain was captured in a study of CD8 T cells in ankylosing spondylitis (dated by TCRdb to 2015 to 2018). Concerning the study at large: The study set out to find disease-linked TCR variants by profiling T cell receptor beta repertoires in ankylosing spondylitis patients and healthy donors. Peripheral blood samples were taken, and synovial fluid was additionally collected from ankylosing spondylitis patients. In total, the full study cohort was made up of 110 or so healthy donors and 25 or so ankylosing spondylitis patients.

Sequencing relied on an Illumina HiSeq 2500. Quantitative 5'-RACE with molecular barcodes was used to prepare TCR beta libraries. In the original analysis: Disease-linked TCR variants were identified with a new computational method built on a probabilistic model of VDJ rearrangement. TCRdb applied fastp at Q25 and MiXCR to the public reads, then kept only in-frame beta chains. When rows share a CDR3 protein, they turn into one entry using the most common DNA and genes. The V and J calls come from TCRdb's annotation, not from the publication. Recorded for this sample are fewer than 650,000 distinct CDR3 sequences; roughly 13% of them occurred a single time. In total, the top ten clones hold approximately 6.3% of the sample. Paper-wide results and their limitations: According to the report, matched synovial fluid samples from ankylosing spondylitis patients were significantly enriched for the disease-linked clones. A CD8+ phenotype was shown by the disease-linked clones, which were found at relatively low frequencies in peripheral blood. A TCR beta motif made up of several highly homologous amino acid variants appeared to be characteristic of blood from ankylosing spondylitis patients. Some motif variants were previously reported in synovial fluid and blood of reactive arthritis patients, suggesting common disease-initiation mechanisms.

CDR1 and CDR2 are read off the germline V gene as SGHRS and YFSETQ. V gives up 2 bases and J gives up 4 bases, and the segment between their germline ends measures 14 bases. Including the terminal cysteine and phenylalanine, the CDR3 comprises 15 residues. The only DNA kept is the CDR3, 45 bases in frame from the first base. A remark on this clonotype: It has no known antigen specificity. Base quality data are lacking; no much larger clone is found one base away.

Source material: blood, either unsorted or a sorted T cell fraction (not recorded which). The chain uses TRBV5-1 and TRBJ2-3, with no reliable assignment of the D segment. The origin of this receptor is a male donor with ankylosing spondylitis. The DNA reads TGCGCCAGCAGCTTAACTACCGGTGGCGCAGATACGCAGTATTTT. It codes for CASSLTTGGADTQYF.